Presented here are 27 T cell receptor beta chains from one specimen sequenced in a study of cytomegalovirus exposure and HLA in healthy donors. PCR amplification relied on 60 Vbeta primers (plus 13 Jbeta primers). Repertoires were generated with immunoSEQ multiplex PCR, while TCRdb's copy carries only in-frame clones and drops some. The sample yields 150,000 to 250,000 clones, approximately 80% seen once. Sequenced input: PBMCs. Receptor source: a boy aged 2 to 9 in good health and CMV-seronegative.

The chain couples TRBV10-3 to TRBJ1-1, with D possibly being TRBD1 (5 bases). Germline CDR1 is ENHRY and CDR2 is SYGVKD. Trimming pared 5 bases from V and 1 base from J, leaving 8 bases between. The CDR3 length is 13 residues. The CDR3 DNA reads TGTGCCATCAGTTTGGGGGGGAACACTGAAGCTTTCTTT. Its translation: CAISLGGNTEAFF.

For this clone: In the same sample, other DNA sequences code for this CDR3. V gene TRBV6-5 combines with J gene TRBJ1-6, with D tentatively TRBD1 (5 bases). Germline CDR1 is MNHEY and CDR2 is SVGAGI. This CDR3 spans 13 amino acids. The V end was cut by 2 bases, the J end by 8 bases, with 7 bases between. CDR3 DNA sequence: TGTGCCAGCAGTTACAGGGGTGATTCACCCCTCCACTTT. It is translated as CASSYRGDSPLHF.

There are a few counts of this clone. CDR3 in amino acids: CASSFGTETMEAFF. The DNA for the CDR3 is TGCGCCAGCAGCTTCGGGACTGAGACAATGGAAGCTTTCTTT. The chain combines TRBV5-1 with TRBJ1-1; tentatively, D is TRBD1 (5 bases). The germline V and J ends were trimmed by 2 bases and 8 bases, with 16 bases remaining between them. Per germline, CDR1 SGHRS and CDR2 YFSETQ. The CDR3 length is 14 residues. Together with reference TRBV5-1 and TRBJ1-1, the CDR3 gives the full variable domain: KAGVTQTPRYLIKTRGQQVTLSCSPISGHRSVSWYQQTPGQGLQFLFEYFSETQRNKGNFPGRFSGRQFSNSRSEMNVSTLELGDSALYLCASSFGTETMEAFFGQGTRLTVV.

The chain employs TRBV11-2 and TRBJ2-1, with TRBD2 matching over 14 bases. After removal of 0 bases from V and 6 bases from J, the junction contained 13 bases not matched to a gene. This CDR3 region has 20 residues. Germline lookup yields CDR1 SGHAT and CDR2 FQNNGV. This CDR3 is CASSLEARTSGGRVPNEQFF. CDR3 DNA: TGTGCCAGCAGCTTAGAGGCAAGGACTAGCGGGGGGCGGGTTCCCAATGAGCAGTTCTTC.

The chain uses TRBV13 and TRBJ2-5, with D possibly being TRBD1 (6 bases). The J call may be wrong; the DNA end is better matched by TRBJ2-7. The CDR3 totals 14 residues. The germline gives CDR1 PRHDT, CDR2 FYEKMQ (reference sequence). DNA for the CDR3: TGTGCCAGCAGCTTAGGCACAGGGCCCTACGAGCAGTACTTC. Translating gives CASSLGTGPYEQYF.

Notes on this clone: The germline gene is not matched at one end of the junction; a read error may be the cause. The chain carries TRBV7-9 and TRBJ2-5; 10 positions match TRBD1. Germline-derived CDR1 and CDR2 are SEHNR and FQNEAQ (reference sequence). This CDR3 has 17 residues. CDR3 amino acids: CARSSRDRGRIQETQYF. The CDR3 coding sequence is TGTGCCAGAAGCTCACGGGACAGGGGTCGCATCCAAGAGACCCAGTACTTC.

The chain recombines TRBV12-5 with TRBJ2-3; D is perhaps TRBD1 (5 bases). This CDR3 has 13 amino acids. Germline CDR1 LGHNT, CDR2 FRNRAP. V lost 10 bases and J lost 0, with 11 bases in between. For the CDR3, the DNA is TGTGCTACCGCCAGGGCCAGCACAGATACGCAGTATTTT. Its protein product is CATARASTDTQYF. Drawing the rest from reference TRBV12-5 and TRBJ2-3, the complete variable domain is DARVTQTPRHKVTEMGQEVTMRCQPILGHNTVFWYRQTMMQGLELLAYFRNRAPLDDSGMPKDRFSAEMPDATLATLKIQPSEPRDSAVYFCATARASTDTQYFGPGTRLTVL.

This clone was detected only once. This chain uses TRBV7-2 with TRBJ1-6, with D unresolved. CDR3 size: 14 residues. The V end was cut by 2 bases, the J end by 7 bases, with 9 bases between. Germline V gives CDR1 SGHTA, CDR2 FQGNSA. The CDR3 protein is CASSLMVENSPLHF. DNA of the CDR3: TGTGCCAGCAGCTTAATGGTGGAGAATTCACCCCTCCACTTT.

This rearrangement joins TRBV7-2 to TRBJ2-7; 7 nucleotides line up with TRBD1. This CDR3 spans 12 amino acids. CDR1 is SGHTA, CDR2 FQGNSA, per germline. V lost 5 bases to trimming and J lost 7 bases; unmatched junction nucleotides: 5. The CDR3 region is CASSIQGLEQYF. DNA of the CDR3: TGTGCCAGCAGCATACAGGGGCTTGAGCAGTACTTC.

This chain joins TRBV2 and TRBJ1-2, with D perhaps TRBD1 (6 bases). Per the germline V gene, CDR1 is SNHLY and CDR2 is FYNNEI. This CDR3 contains 12 residues. Deletions cut 4 bases from V and 7 bases from J, with 10 bases between. CDR3 loop: CASSGRGGGYTF. The CDR3 coding sequence is TGTGCCAGCAGTGGGAGAGGGGGTGGCTACACCTTC.

The genes are TRBV5-1 and TRBJ2-2; 8 nucleotides align to TRBD2. The CDR3 spans 14 residues. After removal of 4 bases from V and 7 bases from J, the junction contained 6 bases not matched to a gene. Germline V gives CDR1 SGHRS, CDR2 YFSETQ. The CDR3 sequence is CASSPGGPGGELFF. The DNA for the CDR3 is TGCGCCAGCAGCCCGGGGGGGCCGGGCGGGGAGCTGTTTTTT.

This rearrangement joins TRBV7-9 to TRBJ1-2; possibly TRBD1 for D (5 bases). Germline V gene lookup returns CDR1 SEHNR and CDR2 FQNEAQ (reference sequence). V lost 0 bases and J 6 bases, leaving 11 bases between the germline ends. CDR3 length: 14 amino acids. The CDR3 DNA follows: TGTGCCAGCAGCTTAGCTGCAGGGTCGGATGGCTACACCTTC. The encoded protein is CASSLAAGSDGYTF.

This rearrangement joins TRBV28 to TRBJ1-1; a possible D gene is TRBD1 (5 bases). Germline V CDR1 and CDR2: MDHEN, SYDVKM. Trimming removed 7 bases from V and 7 bases from J, with 7 bases in between. The CDR3 runs 10 residues. The DNA for the CDR3 is TGTGCCAGCATGGGGCGTGAAGCTTTCTTT. This gives the protein CASMGREAFF.

This rearrangement joins TRBV6-1 to TRBJ1-2, with a tentative D call TRBD1 (5 bases). V shed 7 bases and J shed 6 bases, with 12 bases lying between them. The CDR3 is 12 amino acids. The germline V gene encodes CDR1 MNHNS and CDR2 SASEGT. The CDR3 coding sequence is TGTGCCAGCACTCCCTCAGGGAATGGCTACACCTTC. This translates into CASTPSGNGYTF.

The chain couples TRBV4-2 to TRBJ1-2; 7 bases line up with TRBD1. The junction had 4 bases not matched to a gene; V was cut back by 4 bases and J by 5 bases. The germline V gene has CDR1 LGHNA and CDR2 YNFKEQ. The length of the CDR3 is 13 residues. CDR3 bases: TGTGCCAGCAGCCCTGAGGGGGCGTATGGCTACACCTTC. Amino acid sequence: CASSPEGAYGYTF.

The J gene is TRBJ1-1, the V gene TRBV5-6; 7 nucleotides line up with TRBD1. The CDR3 length is 15 residues. The junction had 11 bases not matched to a gene; V was cut back by 3 bases and J by 6 bases. The germline gives CDR1 SGHDT, CDR2 YYEEEE. CDR3 DNA sequence: TGTGCCAGCAGCTACAGGGGTCCCGGTGGATCTGAAGCTTTCTTT. Protein: CASSYRGPGGSEAFF.

The chain joins TRBV7-2 to TRBJ1-2, with D possibly TRBD1 on 5 matching bases. The germline CDR1 and CDR2 sequences are SGHTA and FQGNSA. This CDR3 is 14 amino acids long. The germline V and J ends were trimmed by 2 bases and 0 bases, with 7 bases remaining between them. This CDR3 reads CASSLQGPNYGYTF. The CDR3 DNA reads as TGTGCCAGCAGCTTACAGGGTCCTAACTATGGCTACACCTTC.

The V and J genes are TRBV29-1 and TRBJ2-7; maybe TRBD1 (6 bases). Trimming took off 4 bases at V and 1 base at J, with 14 bases between the two ends. This CDR3 spans 14 amino acids. Looked up from germline, CDR1 is SQVTM and CDR2 is ANQGSEA. CDR3 region: CSVVGNRESYEQYF. CDR3 bases: TGCAGCGTTGTCGGTAACAGGGAGTCCTACGAGCAGTACTTC.

The genes are TRBV4-3 and TRBJ2-6; no definite D call. The germline V gene encodes CDR1 LGHNA and CDR2 YSLEER. The CDR3 has 17 amino acids. V lost 0 bases, J lost 0 bases, and 9 bases lay in between. The CDR3 sequence is CASSQEVTASGANVLTF. The CDR3 DNA sequence: TGCGCCAGCAGCCAAGAAGTCACAGCCTCTGGGGCCAACGTCCTGACTTTC.

The chain links TRBV7-9 to TRBJ1-2; possibly TRBD1 for D (6 bases). This CDR3 is built from 15 residues. Germline loops: CDR1 SEHNR, CDR2 FQNEAQ (reference sequence). Trimming shortened V by 5 bases and J by 0 bases, and 13 bases separated the two germline ends. CDR3 DNA: TGTGCCAGCAGCAGAGACAGGTCTACTAACTATGGCTACACCTTC. This gives the protein CASSRDRSTNYGYTF.

This rearrangement joins TRBV9 to TRBJ2-5, with D uncertain. The ends were cut back, 0 bases at V and 3 bases at J, with 9 bases in the middle. Germline CDR1 and CDR2: SGDLS and YYNGEE. The CDR3 runs to 14 residues. CDR3 coding DNA: TGTGCCAGCAGCGTAGGTCGCCCGGAAGAGACCCAGTACTTC. It is translated as CASSVGRPEETQYF.

The chain carries TRBV9 and TRBJ2-3, with D perhaps TRBD2 (8 bases). CDR1 is SGDLS, CDR2 YYNGEE, per germline. V lost 1 base to trimming and J lost 5 bases, with 26 bases between them. This CDR3 has 19 residues. The CDR3 sequence: CASSVRVLREGAGEDTQYF. CDR3 DNA sequence: TGTGCCAGCAGCGTACGGGTCTTACGGGAGGGGGCAGGTGAAGATACGCAGTATTTT.

V usage is TRBV19 and J usage is TRBJ1-5; D is possibly TRBD1 (6 bases). The CDR3 sequence is 15 residues long. Germline CDR1 is LNHDA and CDR2 is SQIVND (reference sequence). Trimming shortened V by 8 bases and J by 9 bases, and 23 bases separated the two germline ends. CDR3 loop: CASDSHRAGSPPQHF. As DNA, the CDR3 is TGTGCCAGTGATAGCCACAGGGCTGGATCCCCGCCCCAGCATTTT. The full variable domain, its missing parts supplied by reference TRBV19 and TRBJ1-5, is DGGITQSPKYLFRKEGQNVTLSCEQNLNHDAMYWYRQDPGQGLRLIYYSQIVNDFQKGDIAEGYSVSREKKESFPLTVTSAQKNPTAFYLCASDSHRAGSPPQHFGDGTRLSIL.

CDR3 nucleotides: TGTGCCAGCAGCTTGACAGGGAATTATAATTCACCCCTCCACTTT. Residues: CASSLTGNYNSPLHF. The chain recombines TRBV5-4 with TRBJ1-6; D may be TRBD1 (6 bases). Trimming pared 1 base from V and 4 bases from J, leaving 9 bases between. The germline CDR1 and CDR2 sequences are SGHNT and YYREEE (reference sequence). The CDR3 has 15 residues.

This sequence joins TRBV7-2 and TRBJ1-2; 7 nucleotides match TRBD1. Unmatched junction bases numbered 13, after V lost 5 bases and J lost 4 bases. Germline-derived CDR1 and CDR2 are SGHTA and FQGNSA. The CDR3 extends over 16 amino acids. The CDR3 coding sequence is TGTGCCAGCAGCCCGATTTCAGGGGGGTCTTCCTATGGCTACACCTTC. Translation gives CASSPISGGSSYGYTF.

This clone appeared once. The chain has TRBV2 and TRBJ2-5, with TRBD2 identical over 10 bases. The trim removed 4 bases at V and 3 bases at J, leaving 8 bases unmatched. The CDR3 contains 16 residues. In germline, CDR1 is SNHLY, CDR2 FYNNEI. The CDR3 spells CASSVGNSGGKETQYF. CDR3 coding DNA: TGTGCCAGCAGTGTAGGGAATAGCGGGGGGAAAGAGACCCAGTACTTC. The whole variable domain, filled in from reference TRBV2 and TRBJ2-5, reads EPEVTQTPSHQVTQMGQEVILRCVPISNHLYFYWYRQILGQKVEFLVSFYNNEISEKSEIFDDQFSVERPDGSNFTLKIRSTKLEDSAMYFCASSVGNSGGKETQYFGPGTRLLVL.

The CDR3, as DNA: TGTGCCAGCAGCTTACGGCGGGGGCCTTACAATGAGCAGTTCTTC. This gives the protein CASSLRRGPYNEQFF. The chain employs TRBV7-6 and TRBJ2-1; D is possibly TRBD2 (7 bases). This CDR3 region has 15 residues. Deletions cut 2 bases from V and 4 bases from J, with 12 bases between. Per the germline V gene, CDR1 is SGHVS and CDR2 is FNYEAQ.